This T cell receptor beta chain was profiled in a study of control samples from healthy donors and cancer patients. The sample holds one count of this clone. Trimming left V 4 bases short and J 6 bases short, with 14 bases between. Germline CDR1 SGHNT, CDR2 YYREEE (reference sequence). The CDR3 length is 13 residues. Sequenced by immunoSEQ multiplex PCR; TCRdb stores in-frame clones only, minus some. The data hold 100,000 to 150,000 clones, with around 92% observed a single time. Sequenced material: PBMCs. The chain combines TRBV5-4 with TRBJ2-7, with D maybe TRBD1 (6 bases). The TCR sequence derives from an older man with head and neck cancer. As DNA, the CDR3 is TGTGCCAGCAGCACGGACAGCATCGGCGAGCAGTACTTC. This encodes CASSTDSIGEQYF.